This T cell receptor beta chain was obtained from a study of naive and memory T cell subsets. The study, taken as a whole, reports: Possibly reflecting memory cells re-expressing CD45RA, a few larger clonotypes occurred in naive repertoires, especially CD8. RNA-based TCR counts may shift with T cell activation and differentiation.

The CDR3 runs 14 residues. Germline V gene lookup returns CDR1 SGHTA and CDR2 FQGNSA. The V end lost 2 bases, the J end lost 12 bases, and 17 bases lay between the germline ends. Of note for this clonotype: Its antigen is still unknown.

Two oligonucleotides, mixed equimolar, formed the beta constant-region primer covering TRBC1 and TRBC2. Ligated cDNA was amplified by four rounds of PCR with nested alpha and beta constant-region primers and SP2. An oligonucleotide with the SP2 primer and a 12-nucleotide UMI was ligated to the cDNA 3' end. MiXCR, applied by TCRdb to the UMI-ligation and nested PCR reads, yields one record per CDR3 protein. The repertoire holds around 140,000 distinct CDR3 sequences, with roughly 23% as singletons. This rearrangement joins TRBV7-2 to TRBJ2-1, with D perhaps TRBD2 (6 bases). The sample was naive CD4+ T cells from blood. This sequence was found in a human donor in good health. CDR3 in amino acids: CASSLREKLVGQFF. The CDR3 region has the DNA TGTGCCAGCAGCTTACGGGAGAAGCTTGTCGGGCAGTTCTTC.